This paragraph covers one T cell receptor beta chain sequence. This sample stems from a study of T-cell reconstitution after alpha-beta-depleted transplantation in children. This sample's TCRbeta library carried unique molecular identifier barcodes. TCRdb re-derived calls from the PCR reads in MiXCR, one entry per CDR3 protein. The repertoire has around 600,000 distinct CDR3 sequences, approximately 16% of them found once; the top ten carry approximately 1.1%. Between the trimmed V and J ends, which lost 2 bases and 0 bases, there was a span of 10 bases. This CDR3 has 15 amino acids. From germline, CDR1 is SNHLY and CDR2 FYNNEI.

The sequencing here drew on PBMCs from the stem cell graft donor, taken from the stem cell graft. This TCR derives from a human donor who donated a stem cell graft to a child with acute myeloid leukemia. This chain connects TRBV2 to TRBJ1-1; D is perhaps TRBD1 (6 bases). CDR3 sequence: CASSEIGQLNTEAFF. DNA of the CDR3: TGTGCCAGCAGTGAAATTGGACAGCTGAACACTGAAGCTTTCTTT. Drawing the rest from reference TRBV2 and TRBJ1-1, the complete variable domain is EPEVTQTPSHQVTQMGQEVILRCVPISNHLYFYWYRQILGQKVEFLVSFYNNEISEKSEIFDDQFSVERPDGSNFTLKIRSTKLEDSAMYFCASSEIGQLNTEAFFGQGTRLTVV.